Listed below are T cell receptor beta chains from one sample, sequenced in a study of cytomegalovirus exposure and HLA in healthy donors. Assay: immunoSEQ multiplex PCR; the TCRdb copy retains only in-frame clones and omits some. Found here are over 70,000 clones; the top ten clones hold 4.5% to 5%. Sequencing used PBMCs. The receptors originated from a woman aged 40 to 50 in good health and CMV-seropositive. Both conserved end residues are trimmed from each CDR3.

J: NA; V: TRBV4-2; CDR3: ASSQDFASGRARSYEQY
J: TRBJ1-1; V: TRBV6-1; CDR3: ASSEWPATEAF
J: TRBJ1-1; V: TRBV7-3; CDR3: ASSLTHGNTEAF
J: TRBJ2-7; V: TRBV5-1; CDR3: ASSLAQGAVYEQY
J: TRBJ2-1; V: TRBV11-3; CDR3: ASSAGGSNYNEQF
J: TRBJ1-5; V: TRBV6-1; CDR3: AIGTGDSNQPQH
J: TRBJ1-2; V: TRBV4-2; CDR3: ASSQDNGVPYYGYT
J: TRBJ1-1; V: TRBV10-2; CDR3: ASSEGGGFATEAF
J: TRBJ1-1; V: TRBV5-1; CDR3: ASSEGTDEAF
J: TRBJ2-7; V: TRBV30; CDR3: AWSVAQGRSSGRAWGLRGEQY
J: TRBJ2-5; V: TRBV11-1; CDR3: AGSLTSRIQETQY
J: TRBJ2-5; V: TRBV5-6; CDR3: ASSLGSGTETQY
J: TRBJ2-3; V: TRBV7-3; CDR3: ASSLGGDSTDTQY
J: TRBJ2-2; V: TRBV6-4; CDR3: ASSDFKTGHTGELF
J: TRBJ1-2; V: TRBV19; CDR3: ASSIEGGYYGYT
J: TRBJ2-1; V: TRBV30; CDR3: AWSARVRTGGTREQF
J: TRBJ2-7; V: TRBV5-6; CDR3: ASSFVGVAGGGNEQY
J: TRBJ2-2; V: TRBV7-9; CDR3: ASSLAGAAGLTGELF
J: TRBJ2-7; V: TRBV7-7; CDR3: ASSPHVVAGEGEQY
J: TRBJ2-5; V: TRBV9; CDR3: ASSVAEGHQHETQY
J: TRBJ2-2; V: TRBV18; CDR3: ASVRASGGTGELF
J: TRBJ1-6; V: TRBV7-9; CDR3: ASSRDRLVNSPLH
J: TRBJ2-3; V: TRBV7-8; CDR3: ASSLRTSGSKDTQY
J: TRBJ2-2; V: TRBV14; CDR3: ASSPRDRGWTGELF
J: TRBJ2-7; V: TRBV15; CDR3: ATSFPQYEQY
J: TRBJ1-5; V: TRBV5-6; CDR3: ASSFSTGKPQH
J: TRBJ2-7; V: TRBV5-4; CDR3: ASSLVATGNEQY
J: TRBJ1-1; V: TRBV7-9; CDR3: ASSLTATNTEAF
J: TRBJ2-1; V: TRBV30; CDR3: AWSLASGLYNEQF
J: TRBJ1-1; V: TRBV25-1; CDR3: ASSEFGEGTEAF
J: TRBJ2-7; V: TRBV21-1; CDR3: ASSGQDRGEVRYEQY
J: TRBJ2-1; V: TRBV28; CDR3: ASRPTSGSYNEQF
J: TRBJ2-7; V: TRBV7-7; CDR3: ASSITDGAYEQY
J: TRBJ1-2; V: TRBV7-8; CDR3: AVYRGRRNGYT
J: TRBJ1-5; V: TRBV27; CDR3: ASRQRMRRDGDQPQH
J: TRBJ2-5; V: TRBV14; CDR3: ASSLYQETQY
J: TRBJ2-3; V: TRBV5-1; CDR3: ASSLVGGGRDTQY
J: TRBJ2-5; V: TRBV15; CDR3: ATSRGAILQETQY
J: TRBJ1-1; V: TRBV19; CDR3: ASTYPRRGGIGMNTEAF
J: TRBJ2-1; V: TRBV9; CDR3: ASSVDVALYNEQF
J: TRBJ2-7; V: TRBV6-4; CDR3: ASSPGQETYEQY
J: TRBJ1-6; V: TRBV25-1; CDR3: ASSEYRGVGSPLH
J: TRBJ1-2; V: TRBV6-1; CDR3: ASTSTGYGYT
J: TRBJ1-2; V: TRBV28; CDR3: ASRSGGYT
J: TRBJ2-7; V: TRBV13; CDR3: ASSLGSLSYEQY
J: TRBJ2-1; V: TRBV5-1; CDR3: ASSSIPYSGRAFNNEQF
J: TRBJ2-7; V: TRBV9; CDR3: ASNEGGKGYEQY
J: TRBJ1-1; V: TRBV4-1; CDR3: ASSRPTATEAF
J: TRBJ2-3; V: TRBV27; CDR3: ASSLFARTNTDTQY
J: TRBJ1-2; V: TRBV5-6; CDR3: ASSLGRGVGYT